This entry lists 16 T cell receptor beta chains sequenced from one sample in a study of cytomegalovirus exposure and HLA in healthy donors. The primer mix had 60 Vbeta and 13 Jbeta primers. The protocol was immunoSEQ multiplex PCR, while the TCRdb copy is restricted to in-frame clones and leaves out a portion. The sample includes about 160,000 clones, 75% to 85% seen only once; the top ten take under 6%. The sequenced material came from PBMCs. These receptors came from a young man in good health and CMV-seronegative.

The J gene is TRBJ2-3, the V gene TRBV2, with D possibly TRBD2 on 6 matching bases. The CDR3 has 13 residues. V was shortened by 11 bases and J by 1 base, with 13 bases between the two germline ends. In germline, CDR1 is SNHLY, CDR2 FYNNEI. CDR3 sequence reads: CARTGGGTDTQYF. In DNA form, the CDR3 reads TGTGCCCGAACCGGGGGAGGCACAGATACGCAGTATTTT.

The chain couples TRBV27 to TRBJ1-5; unclear D gene. The germline V gene has CDR1 MNHEY and CDR2 SMNVEV (reference sequence). This CDR3 has 14 residues. The V end was cut by 7 bases, the J end by 5 bases, with 15 bases between. The CDR3 bases are TGTGCCAGCAAGGACCGAGAGGGATATCAGCCCCAGCATTTT. It codes for CASKDREGYQPQHF.

This clone was recorded a few times. V gene TRBV9 combines with J gene TRBJ2-2, with D maybe TRBD2 (6 bases). The CDR3 loop spans 14 amino acids. Germline loops: CDR1 SGDLS, CDR2 YYNGEE. V lost 3 bases to trimming and J lost 6 bases, with 12 bases between them. The CDR3 sequence is CASSGWGEAGELFF. The CDR3 coding sequence is TGTGCCAGCAGCGGCTGGGGGGAGGCCGGGGAGCTGTTTTTT.

The DNA of the CDR3 is TGTGCCAGCAGCGCGGGACAGGGGTCTTACAATGAGCAGTTCTTC. Translated, it gives CASSAGQGSYNEQFF. The chain employs TRBV11-2 and TRBJ2-1; 10 bases are shared with TRBD1. The V segment lost 5 bases and the J segment 4 bases; nucleotides outside the gene matches: 5. This CDR3 contains 15 residues. In germline, CDR1 is SGHAT, CDR2 FQNNGV.

This chain connects TRBV7-9 to TRBJ1-2; possibly TRBD1 for D (5 bases). V was trimmed by 4 bases and J by 5 bases, leaving 17 bases between them. CDR1 and CDR2 (germline): SEHNR, FQNEAQ (reference sequence). The CDR3 loop spans 15 amino acids. The CDR3 DNA is TGTGCCAGCAGCTCTACAGGTTCCGCGGTGTATGGCTACACCTTC. It translates to CASSSTGSAVYGYTF.

The chain couples TRBV6-5 to TRBJ2-1; 10 nucleotides agree with TRBD1. CDR3 length: 15 amino acids. Trimming took 5 bases from V and 4 from J; bases not matched to a gene: 5. The V gene's germline CDR1 is MNHEY and CDR2 SVGAGI. The CDR3 DNA reads TGTGCCAGCAGTACGCCGGGACAGGGGTACAATGAGCAGTTCTTC. It codes for CASSTPGQGYNEQFF.

J is TRBJ1-2 and V is TRBV25-1; D is undetermined. Germline V gene lookup returns CDR1 MGHDK and CDR2 SYGVNS. There are 16 residues in the CDR3. V was cut by 1 base and J by 1 base, with 13 bases left in between. CDR3 in amino acids: CASSESHGQVNYGYTF. For the CDR3, the DNA is TGTGCCAGCAGTGAATCCCATGGGCAGGTTAACTATGGCTACACCTTC.

The CDR3 coding sequence is TGTGCCAGCAGTCCCCCCGGGACTCAAACCTACGAGCAGTACTTC. Translation gives CASSPPGTQTYEQYF. J is TRBJ2-7 and V is TRBV6-5; the D gene is possibly TRBD2 (6 bases). This CDR3 is 15 amino acids long. Trimming left V 5 bases short and J 2 bases short, with 16 bases between. Germline V gene lookup returns CDR1 MNHEY and CDR2 SVGAGI.

The rearrangement links TRBV4-1 to TRBJ2-7, with D tentatively TRBD2 (6 bases). Trimming stripped 0 bases from V and 4 bases from J, with 19 bases between. The CDR3 runs 17 residues. Per germline, CDR1 MGHRA and CDR2 YSYEKL. The CDR3 DNA follows: TGCGCCAGCAGCCAAGAAGAACCGGGACTCCCCCTATACGAGCAGTACTTC. It specifies CASSQEEPGLPLYEQYF.

The chain joins TRBV19 to TRBJ1-2; 8 bases match TRBD1. Germline V CDR1 and CDR2: LNHDA, SQIVND (reference sequence). The V segment lost 7 bases and the J segment 12 bases; nucleotides outside the gene matches: 16. CDR3 length: 14 amino acids. DNA for the CDR3: TGTGCCAGTAACCCCGGACAGGGAAGATGGGGGGACACCTTC. Its translation is CASNPGQGRWGDTF. Full variable domain (missing parts from reference TRBV19 and TRBJ1-2): DGGITQSPKYLFRKEGQNVTLSCEQNLNHDAMYWYRQDPGQGLRLIYYSQIVNDFQKGDIAEGYSVSREKKESFPLTVTSAQKNPTAFYLCASNPGQGRWGDTFGSGTRLTVV.

The rearrangement links TRBV11-3 to TRBJ2-1, with 15 bases identical to TRBD2. The V gene end was trimmed by 3 bases and the J gene end by 0 bases; junction bases not matched to a gene: 3. Germline values: CDR1 SGHNT, CDR2 YENEEA. The CDR3 totals 18 residues. The CDR3 loop is CASSLGLAGGDSYNEQFF. The CDR3 nucleotides are TGTGCCAGCAGCTTGGGACTAGCGGGAGGCGACTCCTACAATGAGCAGTTCTTC.

The CDR3: CASGPGTEVYTEAFF. As DNA, the CDR3 is TGTGCTAGTGGCCCGGGAACCGAGGTGTACACTGAAGCTTTCTTT. The rearrangement uses TRBV12-5 and TRBJ1-1; D unclear. CDR3 size: 15 residues. Germline CDR1 LGHNT, CDR2 FRNRAP. V lost 6 bases to trimming and J lost 3 bases, with 17 bases between them.

The rearrangement uses TRBV7-2 and TRBJ1-2; 10 nucleotides agree with TRBD1. CDR1 is SGHTA, CDR2 FQGNSA, per germline. The CDR3 runs 15 residues. V shed 3 bases, J shed 3 bases, and the junction held 4 bases outside the gene matches. The CDR3 coding sequence is TGTGCCAGCAGCTTCGCGACAGGGGGCTACTATGGCTACACCTTC. Residues: CASSFATGGYYGYTF.

This clone is a singleton in its sample. V is TRBV27 and J is TRBJ1-2, with 9 bases identical to TRBD1. The V gene end was trimmed by 4 bases and the J gene end by 4 bases; junction bases not matched to a gene: 4. CDR1 is MNHEY and CDR2 is SMNVEV in the germline V gene (reference sequence). The CDR3 has 14 residues. CDR3 bases: TGTGCCAGCAGTTCTACAGGGGGCACCTATGGCTACACCTTC. Amino acid sequence: CASSSTGGTYGYTF.

J is TRBJ2-7 and V is TRBV27; the D gene is possibly TRBD1 (5 bases). Germline V CDR1 and CDR2: MNHEY, SMNVEV (reference sequence). Trimming took 3 bases from V and 2 from J, leaving 11 bases between them. This CDR3 region has 14 residues. The CDR3 loop is CASSFQDRAYEQYF. As DNA, the CDR3 is TGTGCCAGCAGTTTCCAAGACAGAGCCTACGAGCAGTACTTC.

The sample holds one count of this clone. The genes are TRBV12-5 and TRBJ2-7, with TRBD2 matching over 8 bases. CDR1 LGHNT and CDR2 FRNRAP come from the germline V gene. J gave up 2 bases and V 2 bases, and 8 bases lay outside the gene matches. CDR3 length: 16 amino acids. The CDR3 protein is CASGLSHGRAPYEQYF. The DNA of the CDR3 is TGTGCTAGTGGTTTGTCCCACGGGAGGGCCCCCTACGAGCAGTACTTC. Full variable domain (missing parts from reference TRBV12-5 and TRBJ2-7): DARVTQTPRHKVTEMGQEVTMRCQPILGHNTVFWYRQTMMQGLELLAYFRNRAPLDDSGMPKDRFSAEMPDATLATLKIQPSEPRDSAVYFCASGLSHGRAPYEQYFGPGTRLTVT.